Described below is a single T cell receptor beta chain sequence and its context. Antigen unknown. The sample belongs to a study of CXCR3-negative and CXCR3-positive naive CD8 T cells. The libraries of TRB cDNA were constructed through 5' RACE using UMI labels. From the 5' RACE reads, TCRdb lists one entry per CDR3 protein and no DNA. The table for this sample gives some 6,700 distinct CDR3 sequences. The CDR3 loop spans 11 amino acids. The germline V gene encodes CDR1 DFQATT and CDR2 SNEGSKA (reference sequence). Regarding the study as a whole: TRBV-TRBJ usage matched between naive CXCR3-negative and CXCR3-positive cells but not between memory cells.

The chain recombines TRBV20-1 with TRBJ2-1; TCRdb names TRBD1, which stays unverified in the absence of DNA. The receptor was derived from a human donor in good health. Some clones in this sample may be carry-over from other donors' samples. Material: naive CXCR3- CD8+ T cells from blood. The sample's subset: CD45RO-CCR7+CD27+CD95- naive CD8+ T cells lacking CXCR3 (TNR3-). Here the CDR3 reads CSAPLGGRGFF.